This TCR beta chain was identified during a study of T cells in Graves' hyperthyroidism and ophthalmopathy. At least ten counts were recorded for this clonotype. RNA transcripts gave rise to amplified TCR beta CDR3 regions. When the TCR CDR3 underwent first-round RT-PCR, the HTBI primer set was used. TCRdb reanalysed the multiplex PCR reads using MiXCR and keeps one entry per CDR3 protein. The repertoire holds around 720,000 distinct CDR3 sequences, 30% to 40% seen once, with around 30% in the top ten. Trimming left V 8 bases short and J 1 base short, with 14 bases between. CDR1 and CDR2 from the germline V gene are SEHNR and FQNEAQ (reference sequence). This CDR3 has 14 residues. It was considered stable Graves' hyperthyroidism when ophthalmopathy did not progress within 18 months.

This chain joins TRBV7-9 and TRBJ1-1; the D gene is possibly TRBD1 (6 bases). The TCR was taken from a woman aged 40-49 years with Graves' hyperthyroidism. Sequenced: blood. The CDR3 bases are TGTGCCAGCCTACGCAGGGACACGAACACTGAAGCTTTCTTT. Amino acid sequence: CASLRRDTNTEAFF.